The rows below give T cell receptor beta chains drawn from one sample of a study of cytomegalovirus exposure and HLA in healthy donors. Produced via immunoSEQ multiplex PCR; TCRdb's table is partial and in-frame only. The table records 150,000 to 200,000 clones, roughly 80% of them present only once. The sample consisted of PBMCs. All receptors derive from a human donor in good health. The CDR3 runs from the conserved cysteine through the conserved F or W. Each record gives: V gene, J gene, D gene, clone size, CDR3 DNA, CDR3 protein. A D gene is named only where the DNA matches it firmly. Clone size is stated in some rows and not others, as once, few, many or a class when expanded.

>TRBV7-9|TRBJ1-2|NA|NA
TGTGCCAGCAGCGCCAGGATCACAACTAACTATGGCTACACCTTC
CASSARITTNYGYTF
>TRBV9|TRBJ2-7|TRBD2|NA
TGTGCCAGCAGCCCAACTAGCGGGGGATACGAGCAGTACTTC
CASSPTSGGYEQYF
>TRBV4-3|TRBJ2-7|NA|NA
TGCGCCAGCAGCCAAGATCTGATGAGGTCGGGGGAGCAGTACTTC
CASSQDLMRSGEQYF
>TRBV7-2|TRBJ1-1|TRBD1|NA
TGTGCCAGCAGCTCGCGGAGACAGGGGGCGAATGCTTTCTTT
CASSSRRQGANAFF
>TRBV11-2|TRBJ2-1|NA|NA
TGTGCCAGCAGCTTAGAGAGGACAGCCCCTTACAATGAGCAGTTCTTC
CASSLERTAPYNEQFF
>TRBV4-2|TRBJ2-5|TRBD2|NA
TGTGCCAGCAGCAAAGTCCAGCGGGGGGCCCAAGAGACCCAGTACTTC
CASSKVQRGAQETQYF
>TRBV4-3|TRBJ2-2|NA|once
TGCGCCAGCAGCCAAGAGGGAGGCGGGGAGCTGTTTTTT
CASSQEGGGELFF
>TRBV7-7|TRBJ2-2|TRBD2|NA
TGTGCCATTCGATTAGCGGGGGGACCCTTTAACACCGGGGAGCTGTTTTTT
CAIRLAGGPFNTGELFF
>TRBV6-5|TRBJ1-3|NA|NA
TGTGCCAGCAGTTATCAGGGGACGCCCGGAAACACCATATATTTT
CASSYQGTPGNTIYF
>TRBV4-1|TRBJ1-2|NA|NA
TGCGCCAGCAGCCAAGTGGCGGGTACCCACCCTCGGTATGGCTACACCTTC
CASSQVAGTHPRYGYTF
>TRBV15|TRBJ1-4|TRBD1|NA
TGTGCCACCAGCCGGAGTGGGACAGTTAATGAAAAACTGTTTTTT
CATSRSGTVNEKLFF
>TRBV7-9|TRBJ1-1|NA|NA
TGTTCCAGCAGCTATCGCACTGAAGCTTTCTTT
CSSSYRTEAFF
>TRBV5-1|TRBJ1-6|NA|few
TGCGCCAGCAGTGCCCAGGGTACTCGGGGAGGGACCTATAATTCACCCCTCCACTTT
CASSAQGTRGGTYNSPLHF
>TRBV5-6|TRBJ1-3|NA|once
TGTGCCAGCAGCGACATTGGAAACACCATATATTTT
CASSDIGNTIYF
>TRBV2|TRBJ1-3|NA|NA
TGTGCCAGCAGTCCACAGGAATCTGGAAACACCATATATTTT
CASSPQESGNTIYF
>TRBV4-2|TRBJ1-4|NA|NA
TGTGCCAGCAGCCAAGGGACAGCCGCAACTAATGAAAAACTGTTTTTT
CASSQGTAATNEKLFF
>TRBV6-6|TRBJ1-4|TRBD1|few
TGTGCCAGCAGTAATCAACAGGGGGGTGAAAAACTGTTTTTT
CASSNQQGGEKLFF
>TRBV7-8|TRBJ2-2|NA|NA
TGTGCCAGCAGCCTTAACACCGGGGAGCTGTTTTTT
CASSLNTGELFF
>TRBV5-8|TRBJ1-5|NA|NA
TGTGCCAGCAGCCCTGGACGGACAAATCAGCCCCAGCATTTT
CASSPGRTNQPQHF
>TRBV5-5|TRBJ1-1|NA|NA
TGTGCCAGCAGCTTGGTCGAAAACTCAATGAACACTGAAGCTTTCTTT
CASSLVENSMNTEAFF
>TRBV5-1|TRBJ2-6|TRBD2|NA
TGCGCCAGCAGCCTGGGACTAGCGGCCTCTTTAGGTGGGGCCAACGTCCTGACTTTC
CASSLGLAASLGGANVLTF
>TRBV27|TRBJ1-5|NA|once
TGTGCCAGTTCCCCGCTCAGTGTTGGGCGCAATCAGCCCCAGCATTTT
CASSPLSVGRNQPQHF